Listed below are T cell receptor beta chains from one sample, sequenced in a study of T cell responses to AZD1222 COVID-19 vaccine. Repertoires were generated with immunoSEQ multiplex PCR, while TCRdb's copy carries only in-frame clones and drops some. The sample consists of 150,000 to 200,000 clones, 85% to 90% of them appearing once. Material: peripheral blood, obtained on day 0 of AZD1222 vaccination. The receptors shown here come from an adult in good health. Each CDR3 is given with its conserved first and last residue. Fields, in order: V gene, D gene, clone size, J gene, CDR3 DNA, CDR3 protein. A D gene is named only where the DNA matches it firmly. Where a row states a size, it is once, few, many or the class of an expanded clone; other rows omit it.

TRBV2	TRBD1	.	TRBJ1-2	TGTGCCAGCAGTGAAGGCAGGGGGGGATATGGCTACACCTTC	CASSEGRGGYGYTF
TRBV28	TRBD1	.	TRBJ2-1	TGTGCCAGCAGCTCATACACAGGGGTGGCCTACAATGAGCAGTTCTTC	CASSSYTGVAYNEQFF
TRBV19	TRBD1	.	TRBJ1-5	TGTGCCAGTAGTAAGGGACAGGTCTTAGATCAGCCCCAGCATTTT	CASSKGQVLDQPQHF
TRBV2	TRBD2	.	TRBJ2-3	TGTGCCAGCAAGGCTAGCGGGGGGGCCGGTACGCAGTATTTT	CASKASGGAGTQYF
TRBV13	.	.	TRBJ1-1	TGTGCCAGCAGCTCACGGGGGGCCAGGGCTGAAGCTTTCTTT	CASSSRGARAEAFF
TRBV19	TRBD1	.	TRBJ1-1	TGTGCCAGTAGTCCCTTAGGACAGGGGCGGCTATACACTGAAGCTTTCTTT	CASSPLGQGRLYTEAFF
TRBV7-2	TRBD1	.	TRBJ1-4	TGTGCCAGCAGCCCAGACACAGGGGGCGGAAAACTGTTTTTT	CASSPDTGGGKLFF
TRBV9	.	.	TRBJ1-6	TGTGCCAGCAGCGCCCCCGGGACGGGGGATGTCAGGTCACCCCTCCACTTT	CASSAPGTGDVRSPLHF
TRBV6-5	.	.	TRBJ2-1	TGTGCCTGTCAGACGGGGAGCAATGAGCAGTTCTTC	CACQTGSNEQFF
TRBV27	.	.	TRBJ2-7	TGTGCCAGCAATTTTCAGGGGTCTGCCTACGAGCAGTACTTC	CASNFQGSAYEQYF
TRBV7-2	.	.	TRBJ1-2	TGTGCCAGCAGCCGTAGCCCCGCCAGTCCCTATGGCTACACCTTC	CASSRSPASPYGYTF
TRBV3-1/TRBV3-2	TRBD1	.	TRBJ1-5	TGTGCCAGCAGCCAAGCCGGACAGGGGACGCGACAGCCCCAGCATTTT	CASSQAGQGTRQPQHF
TRBV28	.	.	TRBJ2-3	TGTGCCAGCAGTTACCTCTTGGGGGCAGGTTCTGGGGATACGCAGTATTTT	CASSYLLGAGSGDTQYF
TRBV18	.	.	TRBJ2-7	TGTGCCAGCTCACCGGGCAGGAGCAACGAGCAGTACTTC	CASSPGRSNEQYF
TRBV9	.	.	TRBJ1-3	TGTGCCAGCACGGGAGGAAGGGTTGAGAACACCATATATTTT	CASTGGRVENTIYF
TRBV5-6	.	.	TRBJ1-2	TGTGCCAGCAGCTGGGACCTACAAGGTGGCTACACCTTC	CASSWDLQGGYTF
TRBV6-2/TRBV6-3	TRBD1	.	TRBJ1-5	TGTGCCAGCAGTCAGGGACAGACTAGCAATCAGCCCCAGCATTTT	CASSQGQTSNQPQHF
TRBV12-1	.	.	TRBJ2-4	TGTGCCAGCAGCTTTGCCCCAATAGGTCTAGCCAAAAACATTCAGTACTTC	CASSFAPIGLAKNIQYF
TRBV6-1	.	.	TRBJ2-3	TGTGCCAGCAGTGAATCCTGGACAGATACGCAGTATTTT	CASSESWTDTQYF
TRBV19	TRBD2	once	TRBJ2-1	TGTGCCAGTAGTAGAACCGGGACTAGTAACAATGAGCAGTTCTTC	CASSRTGTSNNEQFF
TRBV3-1/TRBV3-2	.	.	TRBJ2-3	TGTGCCAGCTATAGGCAGGGGACCACAGATACGCAGTATTTT	CASYRQGTTDTQYF
TRBV12-3/TRBV12-4	.	.	TRBJ1-1	TGTGCCAGCAGTTGGGAGGGCAACACTGAAGCTTTCTTT	CASSWEGNTEAFF
TRBV7-2	TRBD2	.	TRBJ2-3	TGTGCCAGCAGCTTAGTACTAGCGGGAGGGCCAGATACGCAGTATTTT	CASSLVLAGGPDTQYF
TRBV27	.	.	TRBJ2-3	TGTGCCAGCAGTTTAAGGTCCCTTGTGGCGCAGTATTTT	CASSLRSLVAQYF
TRBV19	.	once	TRBJ1-5	TGTGCCAGTAGTATAGGAGACGAGAATCAGCCCCAGCATTTT	CASSIGDENQPQHF
TRBV28	TRBD1	once	TRBJ1-1	TGTGCCAGCAGTGACGAAGGTGACAGGGGGCGTTTCTTTGAAGCTTTCTTT	CASSDEGDRGRFFEAFF
TRBV9	TRBD1	once	TRBJ2-2	TGTGCCAGCAGCGTCGACAGGGGGCGAGAGCTGTTTTTT	CASSVDRGRELFF
TRBV6-5	.	.	TRBJ1-5	TGTGCCAGCAGTCGCCGGACGGGCAGCAATCAGCCCCAGCATTTT	CASSRRTGSNQPQHF
TRBV28	TRBD1	.	TRBJ1-2	TGTGCCAGCAGCGGGACAGGGCACAACTATGGCTACACCTTC	CASSGTGHNYGYTF
TRBV11-1	.	.	TRBJ2-2	TGTGCCAGCAGCTTAGGGGTCGGGGAGCTGTTTTTT	CASSLGVGELFF
TRBV6-1	.	.	TRBJ1-3	TGTGCCAGCAGTGGGTCCCGGACACCAGTCTCTGGAAACACCATATATTTT	CASSGSRTPVSGNTIYF
TRBV5-1	TRBD2	.	TRBJ2-7	TGCGCCAGCAGTAGCGGGGCTACCTACGAGCAGTACTTC	CASSSGATYEQYF
TRBV5-6	.	.	TRBJ1-2	TGTGCCAGCAGCTTGGCCCGTCGGCAGGGAGTGCATGGCTACACCTTC	CASSLARRQGVHGYTF
TRBV4-1	.	.	TRBJ1-5	TGCGCCAGCAGCCAAGATAGTTGGAATCAGCCCCAGCATTTT	CASSQDSWNQPQHF
TRBV28	TRBD1	.	TRBJ1-5	TGTGCCAGCAGCCCACGGACAGGGATTGGCCAGCCCCAGCATTTT	CASSPRTGIGQPQHF
TRBV10-2	.	.	TRBJ2-4	TGCGCCACCGCGGACCCAGCCAAAAACATTCAGTACTTC	CATADPAKNIQYF
TRBV6-5	TRBD1	.	TRBJ1-1	TGTGCCAGCAGTTACTCGACAGGGTGGACTGAAGCTTTCTTT	CASSYSTGWTEAFF
TRBV6-5	.	.	TRBJ1-5	TGTGCCAGCAGAGATCGGAAGGAGGGCAATCAGCCCCAGCATTTT	CASRDRKEGNQPQHF
TRBV2	.	medium-sized	TRBJ1-3	TGTGCCAGCAGCGAACAGGGCCTCTCTGGAAACACCATATATTTT	CASSEQGLSGNTIYF
TRBV28	TRBD1	.	TRBJ1-2	TGTGCCAGCAGTTCCACGACAGGGAACTATGGCTACACCTTC	CASSSTTGNYGYTF
TRBV7-2	TRBD1	.	TRBJ1-2	TGTGCCAGCAGCCGCGGGGACAGTGACTATGGCTACACCTTC	CASSRGDSDYGYTF
TRBV4-3	.	.	TRBJ2-3	TGCGCCAGCAGCCAAGGGGTGGGCACAGATACGCAGTATTTT	CASSQGVGTDTQYF
TRBV19	.	.	TRBJ1-2	TGTGCCAGTAGTATAGGACGGCTGGAAGGCTACACCTTC	CASSIGRLEGYTF
TRBV21-1	.	.	TRBJ1-1	TGTGCCAGCAGCGTTAGGGGGGAAGCTTTCTTT	CASSVRGEAFF
TRBV10-3	.	.	TRBJ1-2	TGTGCCATCAGAGACGGCAACTATGGCTACACCTTC	CAIRDGNYGYTF
TRBV4-3	TRBD2	.	TRBJ2-7	TGCGCCAGCAGCCAAGGTCCTAGCGGGGTCTACGAGCAGTACTTC	CASSQGPSGVYEQYF
TRBV4-3	TRBD1	.	TRBJ2-4	TGCGCCAGCAGCCAAGATCCCGGGGCAGGGGGTAAGGGGAACATTCAGTACTTC	CASSQDPGAGGKGNIQYF
TRBV4-1	.	.	TRBJ1-4	TGCGCCAGCAGCCAAGTGGAAGGTAATGAAAAACTGTTTTTT	CASSQVEGNEKLFF
TRBV18	.	.	TRBJ2-7	TGTGCCAGCTCACCAATTCAGGGAGGCGAGCAGTACTTC	CASSPIQGGEQYF